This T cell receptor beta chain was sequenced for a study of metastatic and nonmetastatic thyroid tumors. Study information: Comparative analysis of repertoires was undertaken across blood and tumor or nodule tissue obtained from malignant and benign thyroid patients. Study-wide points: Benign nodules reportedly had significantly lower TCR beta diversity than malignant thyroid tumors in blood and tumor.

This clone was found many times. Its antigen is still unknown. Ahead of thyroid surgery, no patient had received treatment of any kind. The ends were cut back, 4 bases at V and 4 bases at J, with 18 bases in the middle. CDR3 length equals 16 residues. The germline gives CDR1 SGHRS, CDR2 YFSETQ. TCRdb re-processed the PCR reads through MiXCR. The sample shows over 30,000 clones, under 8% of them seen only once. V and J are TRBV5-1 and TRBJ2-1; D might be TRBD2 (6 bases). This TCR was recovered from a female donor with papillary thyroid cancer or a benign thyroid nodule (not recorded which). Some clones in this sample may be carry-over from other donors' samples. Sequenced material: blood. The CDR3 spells CASSPAWGDAYNEQFF. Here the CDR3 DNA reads TGCGCCAGCAGCCCGGCTTGGGGGGACGCGTACAATGAGCAGTTCTTC.